This T cell receptor (beta chain) was sequenced in a study of T-cell reconstitution after alpha-beta-depleted transplantation in children. During its preparation, the TCRbeta library received unique molecular identifiers. MiXCR, applied by TCRdb to the PCR reads, yields one record per CDR3 protein. The table shows 330,000 or so distinct CDR3 sequences, with over 9% occurring only once. CDR1 is SSHAT, CDR2 FNYEAQ, per germline (reference sequence). This CDR3 has 16 amino acids. A few counts support this clonotype. The junction and the germline gene differ at one end; a read error may be behind it. The source of this sequence is a human donor who donated a stem cell graft to a child with acute lymphoblastic leukemia. The chain employs TRBV7-7 and TRBJ1-1, with TRBD1 identical over 7 bases. The source was PBMCs from the stem cell graft donor, collected from the stem cell graft. CDR3 nucleotides: TGTGCTAGCAGCTCCTTGGCAGGGGGGGCGAACACTGAAGCTTTCTTT. It yields the protein CASSSLAGGANTEAFF.